The following is a TCR beta chain sequence with its context. What antigen it recognizes has not been identified. Taken from cysteine to phenylalanine, the CDR3 has 17 residues. No DNA appears here. Based on the germline V gene (reference sequence), the CDR1 and CDR2 sequences are DFQATT and SNEGSKA. This record belongs to a study of GPR56 and killer-like receptors on CD4 memory cells (dated by TCRdb to the late 2010s). Turning to the overall study: The study proposed that the stepwise gain of KLRB1, KLRG1, GPR56 and finally KLRF1 marks human CD4+ memory T-cell differentiation and cytokine production potential. Healthy blood donors in the study were described as age-matched to the liver disease patients, whose median age was about 68 years. What the authors observed across the whole study: TCR repertoire overlap was especially strong between late populations 4 and 5, and population 3 also partly overlapped. Rather than covering full repertoires, the diversity and similarity analyses were limited to the 100 most expanded clones in each population. Clones dominating late populations 4 and 5 were also found in early populations 1 and 2, which the authors took as evidence for linear differentiation. Clonal frequency started low in the marker-negative population and rose progressively along the proposed pathway, while TCRbeta diversity decreased accordingly.

Prior to TCRbeta sequencing, five KLR/GPR56-defined CD4+ populations were enriched by fluorescence-activated cell sorting. To test a linear memory differentiation pathway, the researchers sequenced TCRbeta repertoires from five CD4+ T-cell subsets that were defined by expression of KLRB1, KLRG1, GPR56 and KLRF1. TCR-sequenced cells came from peripheral blood of healthy control individuals, reported as five donors in the TCRbeta analysis figure. Heparinized peripheral blood was collected, and every sample was processed within one hour of retrieval. To isolate peripheral blood mononuclear cells, blood was diluted 1:2 in PBS and put through Biocoll density gradient centrifugation at room temperature. Before flow sorting, CD4+ T cells were magnetically enriched from freshly isolated PBMCs using anti-CD4 MicroBeads. A BD FACSAria II was used to sort CD4+ T cells enriched from PBMCs of healthy donors according to marker expression. For surface staining, the researchers used Miltenyi Biotec antibodies: anti-KLRB1 clone 191B8, anti-KLRF1 clone 4A4.D10 and anti-KLRG1 clone REA261.

These reads were obtained on an Illumina HiSeq 2500. The recombined TCRbeta locus was amplified by a previously published PCR protocol to build sequencing libraries. As for the authors' bioinformatics: Reads whose average quality score was below 30 were removed, and the reads that remained were processed with IMSEQ. Each clonotype was defined by the combination of Vbeta gene, Jbeta gene and CDR3 amino acid sequence. The Morisita-Horn index, computed on the top 100 expanded clones, was used to measure repertoire overlap between populations. Renyi diversity profiles calculated on the top 100 expanded clones were used to assess clonal diversity. TCRdb reprocessed the sequencing reads and holds a single record per CDR3 protein sequence, with no DNA. These V and J calls derive from TCRdb rather than the authors' analysis. This sample's listing comprises roughly 2,000 distinct CDR3 sequences. The ten biggest clones cover over 4% of the sample.

Sequencing was performed on memory CD4+ T cells from blood. Recombination linked TRBV20-1 to TRBJ1-3; with no DNA, the TCRdb D assignment of TRBD1 cannot be verified. This receptor was identified in a human donor in good health. The CDR3 is CSAREAGTGTSGNTIYF.